The clone carrying this T cell receptor beta chain has more than one count but fewer than ten. Both 60 Vbeta primers and 13 Jbeta primers went into the PCR. Per the authors' pipeline: About 10 million shared chains were among approximately 87 million unique TCR beta chains counted in a later analysis. Measured with immunoSEQ multiplex PCR; TCRdb has only the in-frame clones, and not every one. The V and J calls and clone size are taken from that table; D and trimming were inferred from the DNA. The sample includes around 64,000 clones, 65% to 75% of them seen just once. Donors showed nominal health when sampled, although they likely had unrecorded immune exposures. Trimming at V came to 4 bases and at J to 4 bases, leaving 8 bases not matched to a gene. CDR1 and CDR2 from the germline V gene are MNHNS and SASEGT. This CDR3 has 15 residues. The data are from a study of cytomegalovirus exposure and HLA in healthy donors. Whole-study context: Membership in the Caucasian-associated ancestry cluster was found for about 80% of almost 400 genotyped donors.

This receptor was obtained from a man aged 25-45 years in good health and CMV-seropositive. V gene TRBV6-1 combines with J gene TRBJ1-1, with TRBD1 matching over 8 bases. Sequenced input: PBMCs. CDR3 nucleotides: TGTGCCAGCAGTGGGCAGGGGGCCTCCTCCACTGAAGCTTTCTTT. Translation gives CASSGQGASSTEAFF.